The 10 T cell receptor beta chains reported below all come from one sample, sequenced in a study of blood T cell repertoires in COVID-19. Sequencing used immunoSEQ multiplex PCR; TCRdb keeps in-frame clones, though not all of them. The sample shows over 85,000 clones, roughly 91% of them seen only once. The sequenced sample consisted of peripheral blood. These receptors were obtained from a woman aged 50 to 60 with acute or convalescent COVID-19.

V is TRBV18 and J is TRBJ1-6; D perhaps matches TRBD1 (6 bases). V shed 6 bases and J shed 14 bases, with 23 bases lying between them. The germline CDR1 and CDR2 sequences are KGHSH and LQKENI. The CDR3 extends over 15 amino acids. The CDR3 is CASSPYGQTSESLHF. For the CDR3, the DNA is TGTGCCAGCTCGCCTTACGGACAGACCTCTGAGTCCCTCCACTTT.

This clone appeared a single time. The V call is TRBV5-1, the J call TRBJ2-5; a weak D match, TRBD1 (5 bases). Germline V CDR1 and CDR2: SGHRS, YFSETQ. This CDR3 is 15 amino acids long. V gave up 0 bases and J gave up 4 bases, with 13 bases separating them. In DNA, the CDR3 is TGCGCCAGCAGCTTGGCAGACAGACCAGGAGAGACCCAGTACTTC. Encoded protein: CASSLADRPGETQYF.

The gene calls are TRBV15 and TRBJ1-5, with 9 bases matching TRBD1. Germline loops: CDR1 LNHNV, CDR2 YYDKDF (reference sequence). This CDR3 is 15 amino acids long. V was pared by 3 bases and J by 7 bases, with 7 bases of the junction left unmatched. CDR3 DNA sequence: TGTGCCACCAGCAGGGACAGGGGTTCACGGCAGCCCCAGCATTTT. Translating gives CATSRDRGSRQPQHF.

The rearrangement uses TRBV27 and TRBJ1-2, with 10 positions matching TRBD1. V shed 6 bases, J shed 3 bases, and the junction held 7 bases outside the gene matches. The CDR3 totals 15 residues. Germline-derived CDR1 and CDR2 are MNHEY and SMNVEV (reference sequence). DNA for the CDR3: TGTGCCAGCAGATCCCCCGGGACAGGGGACTATGGCTACACCTTC. It encodes CASRSPGTGDYGYTF.

This clone was found once. The rearrangement joins TRBV18 to TRBJ2-1; 10 bases map to TRBD2. The V gene end was trimmed by 2 bases and the J gene end by 0 bases; junction bases not matched to a gene: 4. Germline-derived CDR1 and CDR2 are KGHSH and LQKENI. This CDR3 comprises 17 residues. CDR3 in amino acids: CASSPVSGRASYNEQFF. Here the CDR3 DNA reads TGTGCCAGCTCACCAGTAAGCGGGAGGGCCTCCTACAATGAGCAGTTCTTC.

The gene calls are TRBV16 and TRBJ1-2, with TRBD1 as a possible D gene (6 bases). Trimming took 4 bases from V and 4 from J, leaving 19 bases between them. The CDR3 covers 16 residues. Per the germline V gene, CDR1 is KGHSY and CDR2 is FQNENV. Here the CDR3 DNA reads TGTGCCAGCAGCCCACGGGCAGGGGAAAAGATCTATGGCTACACCTTC. This translates into CASSPRAGEKIYGYTF.

This clone was seen only once. The gene calls are TRBV2 and TRBJ2-3, with 10 positions matching TRBD2. Germline V gene sequence: CDR1 SNHLY, CDR2 FYNNEI. The CDR3 is 15 amino acids. The junction had 6 bases not matched to a gene; V was cut back by 7 bases and J by 2 bases. The CDR3 spells CASMRTSGPTDTQYF. The CDR3, as DNA: TGTGCCAGCATGAGGACTAGCGGTCCCACAGATACGCAGTATTTT.

The chain has TRBV15 and TRBJ2-1, with TRBD1 as a possible D gene (6 bases). Germline CDR1 LNHNV, CDR2 YYDKDF (reference sequence). This CDR3 region has 14 residues. V lost 2 bases and J lost 7, with 12 bases in between. DNA for the CDR3: TGTGCCACCAGCAGACAGGTCCAGGGGAATGAGCAGTTCTTC. Amino acids: CATSRQVQGNEQFF.

This chain joins TRBV11-2 and TRBJ2-7; D remains unclear. The CDR3 spans 14 residues. V lost 5 bases to trimming and J lost 0 bases, with 11 bases between them. Germline values: CDR1 SGHAT, CDR2 FQNNGV. The CDR3 loop reads CASSKSRSSYEQYF. The CDR3 bases are TGTGCCAGCAGCAAGAGTAGGAGCTCCTACGAGCAGTACTTC.

The rearrangement joins TRBV6-5 to TRBJ2-2; 8 positions agree with TRBD2. Germline CDR1 MNHEY, CDR2 SVGAGI. J gave up 5 bases and V 4 bases, and 3 bases lay outside the gene matches. This CDR3 contains 14 residues. CDR3 sequence reads: CASSSGLVTGELFF. The CDR3 DNA is TGTGCCAGCAGTTCGGGACTAGTTACCGGGGAGCTGTTTTTT.